This is a list of T cell receptor beta chains from one sample in a study of T cell responses to AZD1222 COVID-19 vaccine. Produced via immunoSEQ multiplex PCR; TCRdb's table is partial and in-frame only. The sample gives approximately 60,000 clones, around 85% of which show up once; roughly a fifth is in the top ten. This sample comprised peripheral blood, obtained on day 0 of MenACWY control vaccination. All receptors come from an adult in good health. The CDR3 runs from the conserved cysteine through the conserved F or W. The D gene is left open where the match is weak. Expanded clones are given a class, and other clones once, few, many or no size at all.

>NA|TRBJ2-7|TRBV5-1|NA
CASSRFYQGGEQYF
TGCGCCAGCAGCCGATTTTACCAGGGGGGCGAGCAGTACTTC
>NA|TRBJ2-2|TRBV24-1|NA
CATSDLRQGLGTGELFF
TGTGCCACCAGTGATTTACGGCAGGGCCTAGGCACCGGGGAGCTGTTTTTT
>NA|TRBJ2-7|TRBV14|TRBD2
CASSQGSGTYEQYF
TGTGCCAGCAGCCAGGGTAGCGGGACTTACGAGCAGTACTTC
>NA|TRBJ2-5|TRBV4-3|TRBD2
CASSQDMGGKTQYF
TGCGCCAGCAGCCAAGACATGGGGGGGAAGACCCAGTACTTC
>NA|TRBJ2-5|TRBV9|TRBD2
CASSVTSGRGTQYF
TGTGCCAGCAGCGTGACTAGCGGGAGGGGGACCCAGTACTTC
>NA|TRBJ1-6|TRBV18|TRBD1
CASSQPGQHSPLHF
TGTGCCAGCTCACAACCGGGACAGCATTCACCCCTCCACTTT
>NA|TRBJ2-1|TRBV18|TRBD1
CASSQQGAYNEQFF
TGTGCCAGCTCGCAACAGGGGGCATACAATGAGCAGTTCTTC
>NA|TRBJ1-3|TRBV29-1|TRBD1
CSVAGTGRNTIYF
TGCAGCGTCGCCGGGACAGGGAGAAACACCATATATTTT
>once|TRBJ1-2|TRBV5-1|NA
CASSSDSFNYGYTF
TGCGCCAGCAGCTCCGACAGCTTTAACTATGGCTACACCTTC
>NA|TRBJ2-1|TRBV29-1|TRBD2
CSVALAGQISEQFF
TGCAGCGTTGCTCTAGCGGGTCAAATAAGTGAGCAGTTCTTC
>few|TRBJ1-5|TRBV28|NA
CASSPSVGSNQPQHF
TGTGCCAGCAGTCCCTCCGTTGGGAGCAATCAGCCCCAGCATTTT
>NA|TRBJ1-2|TRBV7-8|NA
CASSLAAGNGYTF
TGTGCCAGCAGCTTAGCCGCAGGTAACGGCTACACCTTC
>NA|TRBJ1-4|TRBV7-2|NA
CASSPRGDGYVATNEKLFF
TGTGCCAGCAGCCCCCGTGGGGACGGCTACGTCGCAACTAATGAAAAACTGTTTTTT
>NA|TRBJ1-5|TRBV4-3|NA
CASSQEISYSNQPQHF
TGCGCCAGCAGCCAAGAAATCTCTTATAGCAATCAGCCCCAGCATTTT
>NA|TRBJ1-2|TRBV29-1|NA
CSVFGQSDGYTF
TGCAGCGTTTTTGGACAGAGCGATGGCTACACCTTC
>NA|TRBJ1-2|TRBV28|NA
CASSDGRIGYTF
TGTGCCAGCAGTGACGGTAGGATTGGCTACACCTTC
>NA|TRBJ2-3|TRBV6-5|NA
CASRRTGAGTDTQYF
TGTGCCAGCAGGAGGACGGGAGCGGGCACAGATACGCAGTATTTT
>NA|TRBJ2-5|TRBV28|NA
CASSPRTGFQETQYF
TGTGCCAGCAGTCCTCGTACAGGGTTCCAAGAGACCCAGTACTTC
>NA|TRBJ2-1|TRBV6-5|TRBD1
CASSIGGLDLQQFF
TGTGCCAGCAGTATAGGGGGCCTAGACCTACAGCAGTTCTTC
>NA|TRBJ1-3|TRBV4-1|NA
CASSQLDLISSGNTIYF
TGCGCCAGCAGCCAACTGGACCTTATTAGCTCTGGAAACACCATATATTTT
>NA|TRBJ2-2|TRBV19|TRBD1
CASRAGGNTGELFF
TGTGCCAGTAGGGCAGGGGGGAACACCGGGGAGCTGTTTTTT
>NA|TRBJ2-3|TRBV6-6|NA
CASIWTDTQYF
TGTGCCAGCATATGGACAGATACGCAGTATTTT
>NA|TRBJ2-1|TRBV25-1|TRBD2
CASTTSGIGNEQFF
TGTGCCAGCACCACTAGCGGGATTGGAAATGAGCAGTTCTTC
>NA|TRBJ1-2|TRBV19|NA
CASSIFNYGYTF
TGTGCCAGTAGTATATTTAACTATGGCTACACCTTC